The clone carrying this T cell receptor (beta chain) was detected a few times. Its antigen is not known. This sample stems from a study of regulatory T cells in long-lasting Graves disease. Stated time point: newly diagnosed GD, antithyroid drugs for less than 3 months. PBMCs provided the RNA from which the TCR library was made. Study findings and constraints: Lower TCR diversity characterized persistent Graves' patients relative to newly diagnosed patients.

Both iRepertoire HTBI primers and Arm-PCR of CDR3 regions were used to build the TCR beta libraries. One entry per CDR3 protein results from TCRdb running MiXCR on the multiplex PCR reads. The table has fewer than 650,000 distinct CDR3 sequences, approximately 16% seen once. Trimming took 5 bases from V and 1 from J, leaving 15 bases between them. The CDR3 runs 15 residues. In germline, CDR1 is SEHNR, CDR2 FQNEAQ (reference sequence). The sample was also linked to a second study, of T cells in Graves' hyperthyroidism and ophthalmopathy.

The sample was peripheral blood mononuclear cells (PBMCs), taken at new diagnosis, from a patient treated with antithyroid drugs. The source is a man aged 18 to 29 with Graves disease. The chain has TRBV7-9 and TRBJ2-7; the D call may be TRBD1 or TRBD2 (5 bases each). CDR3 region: CASSAAGTLSYEQYF. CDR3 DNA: TGTGCCAGCAGCGCCGCCGGGACGCTGTCCTACGAGCAGTACTTC.